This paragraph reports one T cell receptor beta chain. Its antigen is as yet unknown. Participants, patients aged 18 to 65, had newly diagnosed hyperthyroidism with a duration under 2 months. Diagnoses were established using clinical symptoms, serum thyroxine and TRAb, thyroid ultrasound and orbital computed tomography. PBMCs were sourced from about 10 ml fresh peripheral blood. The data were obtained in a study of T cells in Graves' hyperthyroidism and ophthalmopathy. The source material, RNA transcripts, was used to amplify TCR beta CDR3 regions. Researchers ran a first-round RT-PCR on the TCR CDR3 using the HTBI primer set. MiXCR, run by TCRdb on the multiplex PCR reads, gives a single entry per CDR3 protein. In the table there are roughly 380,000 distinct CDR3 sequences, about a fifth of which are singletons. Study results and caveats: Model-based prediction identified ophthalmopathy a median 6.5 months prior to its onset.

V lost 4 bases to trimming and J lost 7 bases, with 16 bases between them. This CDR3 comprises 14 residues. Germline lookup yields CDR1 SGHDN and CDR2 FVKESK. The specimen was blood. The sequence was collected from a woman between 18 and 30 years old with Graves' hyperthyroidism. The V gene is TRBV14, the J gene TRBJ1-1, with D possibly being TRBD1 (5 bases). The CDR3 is CASSPGGVPSEAFF. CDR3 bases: TGTGCCAGCAGCCCCGGGGGAGTCCCGAGTGAAGCTTTCTTT.